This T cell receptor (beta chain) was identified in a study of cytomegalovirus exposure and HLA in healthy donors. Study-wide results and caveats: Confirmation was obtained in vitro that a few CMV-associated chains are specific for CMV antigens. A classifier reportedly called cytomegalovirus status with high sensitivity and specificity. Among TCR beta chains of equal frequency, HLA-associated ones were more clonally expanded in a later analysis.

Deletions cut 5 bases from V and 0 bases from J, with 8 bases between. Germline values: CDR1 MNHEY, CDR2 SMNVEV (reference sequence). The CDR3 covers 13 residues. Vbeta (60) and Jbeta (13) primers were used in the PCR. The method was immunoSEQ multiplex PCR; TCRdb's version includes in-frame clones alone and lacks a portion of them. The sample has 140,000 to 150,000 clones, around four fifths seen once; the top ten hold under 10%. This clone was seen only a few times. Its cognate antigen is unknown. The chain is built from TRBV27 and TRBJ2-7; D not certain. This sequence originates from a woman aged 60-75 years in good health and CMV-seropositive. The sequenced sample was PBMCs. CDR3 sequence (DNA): TGTGCCAGCAGTGAGGTCAGCTCCTACGAGCAGTACTTC. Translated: CASSEVSSYEQYF.